The 12 T cell receptor beta chains below all came from one sample that was sequenced in a study of blood T cells in healthy people across ages. Sample-barcoded 5' priming and a J-beta primer mix drove a second PCR of about 7 to 11 cycles. TCRdb re-derived calls from the 5' RACE reads in MiXCR, one entry per CDR3 protein. This table holds approximately 800,000 distinct CDR3 sequences, around 45% found once. The sequenced sample consisted of blood. The source is a man older than 75 in good health.

The table lists this clonotype with a few counts. The chain combines TRBV9 with TRBJ2-7, with D possibly matching TRBD2 (5 bases). Between the trimmed V and J ends, which lost 2 bases and 0 bases, there was a span of 15 bases. This CDR3 spans 16 amino acids. Germline CDR1 and CDR2: SGDLS and YYNGEE. The CDR3 protein is CASSVSPSDYSYEQYF. The CDR3 DNA reads TGTGCCAGCAGCGTCTCCCCTTCCGACTACTCCTACGAGCAGTACTTC.

This clonotype was recorded a few times. The chain uses TRBV3-1 and TRBJ2-7; D uncertain. The J call may not be correct, given that the DNA end is closer to TRBJ2-5. Germline V gene lookup returns CDR1 LGHDT and CDR2 YNNKEL (reference sequence). The CDR3 consists of 12 residues. Here the CDR3 DNA reads TGTGCCAGCAGCCAAGGGTCGGAGACCCAGTACTTC. Its protein product is CASSQGSETQYF.

As regards this clonotype: At one of its ends the junction is not consistent with the germline gene, which may arise from a read error. The chain uses TRBV3-1 and TRBJ1-2, with TRBD1 matching over 9 bases. The germline V gene has CDR1 LGHDT and CDR2 YNNKEL (reference sequence). There are 14 residues in the CDR3. CDR3 nucleotides: TGTACCAGCAGGCAGGGACAGGGCACGACTGGCTACACCTTC. This translates into CTSRQGQGTTGYTF.

This clonotype has at least ten counts. The rearrangement joins TRBV5-6 to TRBJ2-3; the match to TRBD1 covers 11 bases. V lost 4 bases, J lost 6 bases, and 13 bases stayed unmatched. The CDR3 has 17 amino acids. Germline V gene lookup returns CDR1 SGHDT and CDR2 YYEEEE. The CDR3 coding sequence is TGTGCCAGCAGCGCCCTGGGAAGGACAGGGGGCGCTGATACGCAGTATTTT. It specifies CASSALGRTGGADTQYF.

This clonotype appeared a single time. This sequence may be a read error, since a much larger clone differs from it by one base. This rearrangement joins TRBV3-1 to TRBJ2-7, with a weak D call TRBD1 (5 bases). Germline V CDR1 and CDR2: LGHDT, YNNKEL (reference sequence). The length of the CDR3 is 13 residues. V lost 4 bases, J lost 3 bases, and 10 bases lay in between. The DNA of the CDR3 is TGTGCCAGCAGCCGGACAAGGAGCTACGAGCAGTACTTC. It translates to CASSRTRSYEQYF.

The chain is built from TRBV20-1 and TRBJ2-3; 11 bases map to TRBD2. V dropped 4 bases and J dropped 6; count of bases not matched to a gene: 9. Looked up from germline, CDR1 is DFQATT and CDR2 is SNEGSKA (reference sequence). The CDR3 runs 15 residues. The CDR3 is CSAIHSGGAADTQYF. The CDR3, as DNA: TGCAGTGCTATCCATAGCGGGGGGGCCGCGGATACGCAGTATTTT.

The genes are TRBV27 and TRBJ2-7, with 11 bases that match TRBD1. With V trimmed by 7 bases and J by 3 bases, 8 bases remained unmatched. The CDR3 is made up of 15 amino acids. Germline V gene sequence: CDR1 MNHEY, CDR2 SMNVEV (reference sequence). In nucleotides, the CDR3 is TGTGCCAGCATTCATCGAGGGACAGGGGGCTACGAGCAGTACTTC. Amino acid sequence: CASIHRGTGGYEQYF.

The chain joins TRBV11-2 to TRBJ2-1, with a possible D match to TRBD1 (5 bases). The germline V gene encodes CDR1 SGHAT and CDR2 FQNNGV. The V end was cut by 0 bases, the J end by 8 bases, with 17 bases between. The length of the CDR3 is 16 residues. This chain's CDR3 is CASSLDLVDGAYEQFF. As DNA, the CDR3 is TGTGCCAGCAGCTTAGATCTTGTGGATGGGGCTTATGAGCAGTTCTTC.

This sequence joins TRBV7-2 and TRBJ1-1; D possibly corresponds to TRBD1 (6 bases). The CDR3 is made up of 11 amino acids. CDR1 is SGHTA and CDR2 is FQGNSA in the germline V gene. The V and J ends lost 5 bases and 11 bases respectively, with 12 bases between them. CDR3 sequence: CASSAIRGAFF. The CDR3 DNA follows: TGTGCCAGCAGCGCAATAAGGGGGGCTTTCTTT.

The chain is built from TRBV7-2 and TRBJ1-4; D may be TRBD1 (6 bases). Trimming pared 2 bases from V and 7 bases from J, leaving 14 bases between. Per the germline V gene, CDR1 is SGHTA and CDR2 is FQGNSA. The CDR3 is 15 amino acids. CDR3 in amino acids: CASSLFGGPGEKLFF. The CDR3 bases are TGTGCCAGCAGCTTATTCGGGGGGCCGGGTGAAAAACTGTTTTTT.

The rearrangement uses TRBV29-1 and TRBJ2-1, with TRBD1 matching over 7 bases. The CDR3 spans 12 residues. V dropped 2 bases and J dropped 6; count of bases not matched to a gene: 1. CDR1 SQVTM and CDR2 ANQGSEA come from the germline V gene. CDR3 in DNA: TGCAGCGTTGAACAGGGGGTCAATGAGCAGTTCTTC. As protein: CSVEQGVNEQFF.

At least ten counts were recorded for this clonotype. The chain is built from TRBV12-3 or TRBV12-4 and TRBJ2-1, with D possibly being TRBD1 (5 bases). This CDR3 spans 14 amino acids. Trimming removed 3 bases at V and 3 bases at J, with 9 bases between. The CDR3 here is CASSFETDYNEQFF. The CDR3 DNA is TGTGCCAGCAGTTTTGAGACAGACTACAATGAGCAGTTCTTC.